One and the same sample provided the 10 T cell receptor beta chains below, sequenced in a study of T cell changes during pregnancy in multiple sclerosis. Profiling relied on immunoSEQ multiplex PCR, and the TCRdb table lists in-frame clones only, not all of them. The table includes under 90,000 clones, over 85% detected once. The source material was peripheral blood, sampled after pregnancy. Receptors were obtained from a female donor in good health, enrolled as a control in a pregnancy study.

This clone has only one observation. J is TRBJ1-2 and V is TRBV19, with 7 bases aligning to TRBD1. This CDR3 is 14 amino acids long. Trimming at V came to 5 bases and at J to 4 bases, leaving 7 bases not matched to a gene. Germline CDR1 LNHDA, CDR2 SQIVND (reference sequence). CDR3 nucleotide sequence: TGTGCCAGTAGTCCCTGGGACAGACTCTATGGCTACACCTTC. As protein: CASSPWDRLYGYTF.

The chain uses TRBV15 and TRBJ1-2; 8 nucleotides align to TRBD1. CDR1 and CDR2 from the germline V gene are LNHNV and YYDKDF (reference sequence). V dropped 1 base and J dropped 2; count of bases not matched to a gene: 3. The CDR3 is 15 amino acids. CDR3 amino acids: CATSRARQGNYGYTF. The DNA of the CDR3 is TGTGCCACCAGCAGAGCCCGACAGGGGAACTATGGCTACACCTTC.

The chain employs TRBV7-9 and TRBJ2-4; 7 nucleotides match TRBD2. Germline-derived CDR1 and CDR2 are SEHNR and FQNEAQ (reference sequence). The CDR3 has 17 amino acids. After removal of 0 bases from V and 8 bases from J, the junction contained 13 bases not matched to a gene. CDR3 bases: TGTGCCAGCAGCTTAGCCTATTTCGGGCAGGGAGGGGACATTCAGTACTTC. Its protein is CASSLAYFGQGGDIQYF.

This clone was seen ten or more times. The chain links TRBV4-3 to TRBJ2-7; 15 nucleotides line up with TRBD2. Unmatched junction bases numbered 1, after V lost 0 bases and J lost 4 bases. CDR3 length: 16 amino acids. CDR1 and CDR2 from the germline V gene are LGHNA and YSLEER. The CDR3: CASSQDGLAGGYEQYF. In DNA form, the CDR3 reads TGCGCCAGCAGCCAAGATGGACTAGCGGGAGGGTACGAGCAGTACTTC.

This chain links TRBV29-1 with TRBJ2-1; 9 bases are shared with TRBD2. CDR3 size: 15 residues. The J segment lost 4 bases and the V segment lost 2 bases, leaving 6 bases of the junction unmatched. Germline CDR1 SQVTM, CDR2 ANQGSEA. In DNA form, the CDR3 reads TGCAGCGTTGAACTGTTGCGGGGGGGATACAATGAGCAGTTCTTC. Translated, it gives CSVELLRGGYNEQFF.

The V and J genes are TRBV7-2 and TRBJ1-1; weak D call: TRBD1 (5 bases). The length of the CDR3 is 14 residues. V was trimmed by 1 base and J by 3 bases, leaving 9 bases between them. In germline, CDR1 is SGHTA, CDR2 FQGNSA. CDR3 nucleotide sequence: TGTGCCAGCAGCTTAGAAGGCAGGGACACTGAAGCTTTCTTT. Protein product: CASSLEGRDTEAFF. The complete variable domain, with remaining parts taken from reference TRBV7-2 and TRBJ1-1, reads GAGVSQSPSNKVTEKGKDVELRCDPISGHTALYWYRQSLGQGLEFLIYFQGNSAPDKSGLPSDRFSAERTGGSVSTLTIQRTQQEDSAVYLCASSLEGRDTEAFFGQGTRLTVV.

This chain connects TRBV21-1 to TRBJ2-7; the table calls TRBD2, which could not be checked here. TRBV21-1 is deemed a pseudogene. The CDR3 length is 16 residues. The CDR3 sequence is CASSKVKRGGGYEQYF. The CDR3 nucleotides read TGTGCCAGCAGCAAAGTAAAGCGGGGGGGCGGGTACGAGCAGTACTTC.

The V gene is TRBV5-1, the J gene TRBJ2-2, with TRBD2 identical over 7 bases. CDR1 SGHRS and CDR2 YFSETQ come from the germline V gene. V dropped 3 bases and J dropped 4; count of bases not matched to a gene: 9. The CDR3 totals 16 residues. The CDR3: CASSSQVGRFTGELFF. Written as DNA, the CDR3 is TGCGCCAGCAGCTCCCAGGTCGGGAGGTTCACCGGGGAGCTGTTTTTT.

This chain links TRBV7-2 with TRBJ1-2, with D perhaps matching TRBD1 (5 bases). The V and J ends lost 3 bases and 5 bases respectively, with 13 bases between them. This CDR3 spans 14 amino acids. Germline V gene lookup returns CDR1 SGHTA and CDR2 FQGNSA. CDR3 bases: TGTGCCAGCAGCTTCCGGGCGGAGGGGTATGGCTACACCTTC. Its protein product is CASSFRAEGYGYTF.

The chain uses TRBV19 and TRBJ1-1; D is uncertain. The V end lost 2 bases, the J end lost 2 bases, and 9 bases lay between the germline ends. There are 14 residues in the CDR3. Germline values: CDR1 LNHDA, CDR2 SQIVND (reference sequence). CDR3 loop: CASSILTANTEAFF. The CDR3 DNA sequence: TGTGCCAGTAGTATACTAACAGCTAACACTGAAGCTTTCTTT.